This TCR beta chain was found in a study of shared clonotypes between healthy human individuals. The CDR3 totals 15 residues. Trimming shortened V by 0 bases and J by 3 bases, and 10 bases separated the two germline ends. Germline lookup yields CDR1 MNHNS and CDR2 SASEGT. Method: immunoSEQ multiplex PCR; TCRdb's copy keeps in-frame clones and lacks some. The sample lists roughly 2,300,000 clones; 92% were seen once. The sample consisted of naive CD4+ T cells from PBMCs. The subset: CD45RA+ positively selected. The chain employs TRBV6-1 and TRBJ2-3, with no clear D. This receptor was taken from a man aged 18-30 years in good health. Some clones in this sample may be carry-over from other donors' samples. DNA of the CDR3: TGTGCCAGCAGTGAAGCGGGCAGTAAAACAGATACGCAGTATTTT. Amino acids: CASSEAGSKTDTQYF.